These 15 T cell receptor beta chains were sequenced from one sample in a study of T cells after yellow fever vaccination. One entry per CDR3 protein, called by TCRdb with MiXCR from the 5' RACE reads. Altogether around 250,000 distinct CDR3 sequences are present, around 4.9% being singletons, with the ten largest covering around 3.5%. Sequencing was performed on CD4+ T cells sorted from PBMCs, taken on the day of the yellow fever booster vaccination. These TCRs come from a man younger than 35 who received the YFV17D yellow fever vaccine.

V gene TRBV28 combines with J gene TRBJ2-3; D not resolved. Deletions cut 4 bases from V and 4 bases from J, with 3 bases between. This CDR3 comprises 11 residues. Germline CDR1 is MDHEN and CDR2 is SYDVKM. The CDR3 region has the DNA TGTGCCAGCAGTTATGCAGATACGCAGTATTTT. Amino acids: CASSYADTQYF.

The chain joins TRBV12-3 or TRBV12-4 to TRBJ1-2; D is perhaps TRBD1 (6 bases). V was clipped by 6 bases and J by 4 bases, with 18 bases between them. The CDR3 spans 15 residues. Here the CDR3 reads CASSRDTKTPYGYTF. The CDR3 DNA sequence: TGTGCCAGCAGCCGGGACACCAAAACCCCCTATGGCTACACCTTC.

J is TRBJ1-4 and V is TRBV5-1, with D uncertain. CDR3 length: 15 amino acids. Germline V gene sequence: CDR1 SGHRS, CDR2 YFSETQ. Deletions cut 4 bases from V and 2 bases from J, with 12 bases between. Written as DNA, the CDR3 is TGCGCCAGCAGCCGGGTCCTGGGGACTAATGAAAAACTGTTTTTT. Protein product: CASSRVLGTNEKLFF.

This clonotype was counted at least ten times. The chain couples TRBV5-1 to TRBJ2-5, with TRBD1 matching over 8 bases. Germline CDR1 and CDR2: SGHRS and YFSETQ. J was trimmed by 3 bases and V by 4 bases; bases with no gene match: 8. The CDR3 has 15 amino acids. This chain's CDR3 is CASSSTGTGEETQYF. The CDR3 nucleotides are TGCGCCAGCAGCAGTACCGGGACAGGAGAAGAGACCCAGTACTTC. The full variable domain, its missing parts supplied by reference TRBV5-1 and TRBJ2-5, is KAGVTQTPRYLIKTRGQQVTLSCSPISGHRSVSWYQQTPGQGLQFLFEYFSETQRNKGNFPGRFSGRQFSNSRSEMNVSTLELGDSALYLCASSSTGTGEETQYFGPGTRLLVL.

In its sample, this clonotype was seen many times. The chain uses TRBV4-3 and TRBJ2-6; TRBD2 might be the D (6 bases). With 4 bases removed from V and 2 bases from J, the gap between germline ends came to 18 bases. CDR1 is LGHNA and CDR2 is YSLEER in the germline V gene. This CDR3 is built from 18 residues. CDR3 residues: CASSRSPVWEAGANVLTF. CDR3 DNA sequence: TGCGCCAGCAGCCGTTCCCCGGTTTGGGAGGCTGGGGCCAACGTCCTGACTTTC.

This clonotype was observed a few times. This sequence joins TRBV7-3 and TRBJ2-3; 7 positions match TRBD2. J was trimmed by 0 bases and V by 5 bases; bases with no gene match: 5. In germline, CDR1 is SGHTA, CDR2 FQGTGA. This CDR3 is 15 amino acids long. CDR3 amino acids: CASSRSGASTDTQYF. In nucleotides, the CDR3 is TGTGCCAGCAGCCGAAGCGGGGCTAGCACAGATACGCAGTATTTT.

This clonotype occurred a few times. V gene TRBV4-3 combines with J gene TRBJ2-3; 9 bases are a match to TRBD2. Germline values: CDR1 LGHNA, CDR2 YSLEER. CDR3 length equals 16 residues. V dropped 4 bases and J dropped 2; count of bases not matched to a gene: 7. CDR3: CASSLHGTSFTDTQYF. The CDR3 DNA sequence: TGCGCCAGCAGCCTACACGGGACTAGCTTCACAGATACGCAGTATTTT.

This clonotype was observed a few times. The CDR3 here is CASRLPTAFYGYTF. CDR3 coding DNA: TGTGCCAGTCGACTACCGACCGCTTTCTATGGCTACACCTTC. The V gene is TRBV12-3 or TRBV12-4, the J gene TRBJ1-2, with D hard to call. Trimming pared 9 bases from V and 4 bases from J, leaving 18 bases between. The CDR3 covers 14 residues.

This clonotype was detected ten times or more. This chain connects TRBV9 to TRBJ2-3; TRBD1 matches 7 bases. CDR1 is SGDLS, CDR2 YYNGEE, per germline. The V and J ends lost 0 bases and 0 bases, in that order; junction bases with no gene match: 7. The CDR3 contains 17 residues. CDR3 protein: CASSVEDRFSSTDTQYF. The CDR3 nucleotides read TGTGCCAGCAGCGTAGAGGACAGGTTCTCTAGCACAGATACGCAGTATTTT. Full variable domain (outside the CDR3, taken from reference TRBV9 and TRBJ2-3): DSGVTQTPKHLITATGQRVTLRCSPRSGDLSVYWYQQSLDQGLQFLIQYYNGEERAKGNILERFSAQQFPDLHSELNLSSLELGDSALYFCASSVEDRFSSTDTQYFGPGTRLTVL.

The CDR3 nucleotides read TGTGCCAGCAGCCCGGGAGGATGGTTGGGCACGGGTCGTGAGACCCAGTACTTC. Translation gives CASSPGGWLGTGRETQYF. V is TRBV9 and J is TRBJ2-5; 7 bases align to TRBD2. The germline CDR1 and CDR2 sequences are SGDLS and YYNGEE. The CDR3 runs 18 residues. J lost 5 bases, V lost 4 bases, and 20 bases had no gene match.

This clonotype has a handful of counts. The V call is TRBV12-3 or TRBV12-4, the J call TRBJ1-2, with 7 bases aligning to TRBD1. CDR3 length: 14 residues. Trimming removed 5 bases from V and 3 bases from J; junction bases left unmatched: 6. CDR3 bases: TGTGCCAGCAGTCCGGGACAGACACACTATGGCTACACCTTC. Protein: CASSPGQTHYGYTF.

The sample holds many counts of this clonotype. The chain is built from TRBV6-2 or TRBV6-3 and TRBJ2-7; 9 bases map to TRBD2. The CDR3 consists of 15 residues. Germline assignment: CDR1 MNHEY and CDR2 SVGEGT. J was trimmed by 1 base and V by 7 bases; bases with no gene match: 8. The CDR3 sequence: CASTLSGGLSYEQYV. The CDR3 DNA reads TGTGCCAGCACCCTAAGCGGGGGGCTTTCCTACGAGCAGTACGTC.

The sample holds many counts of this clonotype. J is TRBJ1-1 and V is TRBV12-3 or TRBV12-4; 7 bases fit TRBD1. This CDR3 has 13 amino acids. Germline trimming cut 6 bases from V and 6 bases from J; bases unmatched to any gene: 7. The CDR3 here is CASSPDQGAEAFF. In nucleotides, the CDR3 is TGTGCCAGCAGCCCGGACCAGGGGGCTGAAGCTTTCTTT.

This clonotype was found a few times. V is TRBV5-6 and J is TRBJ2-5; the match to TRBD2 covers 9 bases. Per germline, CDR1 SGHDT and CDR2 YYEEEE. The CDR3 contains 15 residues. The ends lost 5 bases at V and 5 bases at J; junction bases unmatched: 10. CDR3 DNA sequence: TGTGCCAGCAGGCGTCGACTAGCGGAGGGGGAGACCCAGTACTTC. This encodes CASRRRLAEGETQYF.

CDR3 in DNA: TGCGCCAGCAGCCAGTGGTCTACAGGGGGGCAAGAGACCCAGTACTTC. It codes for CASSQWSTGGQETQYF. This chain uses TRBV4-1 with TRBJ2-5, with 8 positions matching TRBD1. The CDR3 has 16 amino acids. V lost 3 bases, J lost 2 bases, and 8 bases stayed unmatched. Germline V gene data show CDR1 as MGHRA and CDR2 as YSYEKL.